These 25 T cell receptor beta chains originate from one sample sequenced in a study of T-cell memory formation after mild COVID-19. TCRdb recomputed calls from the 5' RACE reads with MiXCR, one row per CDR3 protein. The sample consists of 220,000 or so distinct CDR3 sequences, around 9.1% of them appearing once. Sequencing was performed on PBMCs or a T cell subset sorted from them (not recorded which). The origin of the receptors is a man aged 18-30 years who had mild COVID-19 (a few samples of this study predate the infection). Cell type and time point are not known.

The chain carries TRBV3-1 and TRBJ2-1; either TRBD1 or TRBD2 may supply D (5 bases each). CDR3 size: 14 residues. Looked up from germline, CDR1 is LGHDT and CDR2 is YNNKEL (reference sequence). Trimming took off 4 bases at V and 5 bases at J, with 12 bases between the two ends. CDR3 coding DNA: TGTGCCAGCAGCCCGGGGACCAGGCACAATGAGCAGTTCTTC. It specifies CASSPGTRHNEQFF.

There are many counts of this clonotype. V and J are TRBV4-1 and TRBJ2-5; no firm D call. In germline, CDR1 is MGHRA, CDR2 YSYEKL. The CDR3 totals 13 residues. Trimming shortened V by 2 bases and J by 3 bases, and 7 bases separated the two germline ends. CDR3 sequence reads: CASSQFRKETQYF. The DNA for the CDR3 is TGCGCCAGCAGCCAATTTAGGAAAGAGACCCAGTACTTC.

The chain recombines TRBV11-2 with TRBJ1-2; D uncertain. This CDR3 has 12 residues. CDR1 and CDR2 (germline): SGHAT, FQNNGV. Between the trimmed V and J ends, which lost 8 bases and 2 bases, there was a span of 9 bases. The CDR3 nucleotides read TGTGCCAGCTCCATGACGAACTATGGCTACACCTTC. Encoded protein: CASSMTNYGYTF.

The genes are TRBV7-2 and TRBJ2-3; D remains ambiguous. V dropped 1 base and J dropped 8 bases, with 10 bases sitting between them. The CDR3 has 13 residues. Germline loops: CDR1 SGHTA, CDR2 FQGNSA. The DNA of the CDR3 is TGTGCCAGCAGCTTAGGTGTGCAAGGTACGCAGTATTTT. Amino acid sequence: CASSLGVQGTQYF.

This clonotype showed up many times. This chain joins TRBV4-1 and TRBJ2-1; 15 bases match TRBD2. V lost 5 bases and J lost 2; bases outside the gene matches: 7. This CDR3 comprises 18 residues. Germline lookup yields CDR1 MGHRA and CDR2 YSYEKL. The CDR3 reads CASSGGLAGGNPYNEQFF. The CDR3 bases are TGCGCCAGCAGCGGGGGACTAGCGGGGGGTAACCCCTACAATGAGCAGTTCTTC.

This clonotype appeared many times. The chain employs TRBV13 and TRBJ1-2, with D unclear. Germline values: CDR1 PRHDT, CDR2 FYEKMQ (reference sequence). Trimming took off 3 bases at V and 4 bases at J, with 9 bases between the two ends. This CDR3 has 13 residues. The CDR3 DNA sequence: TGTGCCAGCAGCTTGGACGTTCTCTATGGCTACACCTTC. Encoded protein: CASSLDVLYGYTF.

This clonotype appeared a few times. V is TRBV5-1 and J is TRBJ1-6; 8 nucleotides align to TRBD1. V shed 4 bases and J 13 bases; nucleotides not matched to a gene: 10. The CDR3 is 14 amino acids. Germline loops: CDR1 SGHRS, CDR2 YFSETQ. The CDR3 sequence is CASSIGQGRSPLHF. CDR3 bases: TGCGCCAGCAGCATCGGACAGGGACGGTCCCCCCTCCACTTT.

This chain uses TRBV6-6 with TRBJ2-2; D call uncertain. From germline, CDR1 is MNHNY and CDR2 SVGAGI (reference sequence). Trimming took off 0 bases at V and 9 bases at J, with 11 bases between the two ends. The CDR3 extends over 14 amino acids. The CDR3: CASSYSANARELFF. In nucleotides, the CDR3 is TGTGCCAGCAGTTACTCGGCCAACGCCCGGGAGCTGTTTTTT.

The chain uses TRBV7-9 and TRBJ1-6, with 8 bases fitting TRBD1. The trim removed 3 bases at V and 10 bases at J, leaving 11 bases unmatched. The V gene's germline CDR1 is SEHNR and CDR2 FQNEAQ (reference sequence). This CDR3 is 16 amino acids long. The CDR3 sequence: CASSLRTGQVLSPLHF. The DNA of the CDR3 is TGTGCCAGCAGCTTGCGTACGGGACAGGTGCTCTCACCCCTCCACTTT.

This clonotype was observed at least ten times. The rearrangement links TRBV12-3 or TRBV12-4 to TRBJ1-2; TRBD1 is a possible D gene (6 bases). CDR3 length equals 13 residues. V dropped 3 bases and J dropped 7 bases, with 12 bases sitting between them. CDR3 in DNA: TGTGCCAGCAGTTTCGTCGCAGGGGTTGGCTACACCTTC. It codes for CASSFVAGVGYTF.

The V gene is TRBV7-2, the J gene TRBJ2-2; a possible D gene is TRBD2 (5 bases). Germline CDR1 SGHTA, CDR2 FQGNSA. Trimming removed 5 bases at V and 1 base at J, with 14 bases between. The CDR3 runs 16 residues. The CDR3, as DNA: TGTGCCAGCAGCCGGAGGCGGTCGGTGAACACCGGGGAGCTGTTTTTT. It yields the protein CASSRRRSVNTGELFF.

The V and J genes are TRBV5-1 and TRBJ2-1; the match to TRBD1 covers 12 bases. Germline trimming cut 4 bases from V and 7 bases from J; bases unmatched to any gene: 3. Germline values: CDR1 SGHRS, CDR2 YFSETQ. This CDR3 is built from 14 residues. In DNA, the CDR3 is TGCGCCAGCAGCCGGGACAGGGGGCAGAATGAGCAGTTCTTC. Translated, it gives CASSRDRGQNEQFF. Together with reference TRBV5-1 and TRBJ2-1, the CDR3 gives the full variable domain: KAGVTQTPRYLIKTRGQQVTLSCSPISGHRSVSWYQQTPGQGLQFLFEYFSETQRNKGNFPGRFSGRQFSNSRSEMNVSTLELGDSALYLCASSRDRGQNEQFFGPGTRLTVL.

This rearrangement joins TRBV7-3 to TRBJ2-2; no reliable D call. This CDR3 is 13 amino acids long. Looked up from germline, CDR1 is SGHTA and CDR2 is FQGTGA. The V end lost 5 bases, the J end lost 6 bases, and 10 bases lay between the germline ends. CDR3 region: CASSPGISGELFF. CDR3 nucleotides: TGTGCCAGCAGCCCCGGAATCTCCGGGGAGCTGTTTTTT.

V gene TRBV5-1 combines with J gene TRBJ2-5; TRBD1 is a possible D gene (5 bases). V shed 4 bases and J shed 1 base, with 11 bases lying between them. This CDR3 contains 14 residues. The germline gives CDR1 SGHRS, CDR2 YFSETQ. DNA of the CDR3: TGCGCCAGCAGCGTAGGGGCCCCCCAAGAGACCCAGTACTTC. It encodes CASSVGAPQETQYF.

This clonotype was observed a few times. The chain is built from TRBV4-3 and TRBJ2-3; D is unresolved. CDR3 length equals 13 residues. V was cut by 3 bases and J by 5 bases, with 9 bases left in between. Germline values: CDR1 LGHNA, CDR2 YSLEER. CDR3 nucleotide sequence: TGCGCCAGCAGCCATACTTATAAAGATACGCAGTATTTT. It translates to CASSHTYKDTQYF.

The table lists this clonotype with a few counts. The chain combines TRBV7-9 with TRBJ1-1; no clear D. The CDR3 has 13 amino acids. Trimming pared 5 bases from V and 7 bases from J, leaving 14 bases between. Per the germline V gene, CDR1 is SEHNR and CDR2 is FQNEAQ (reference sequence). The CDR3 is CASSRRDINEAFF. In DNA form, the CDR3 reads TGTGCCAGCAGCCGCCGTGACATAAATGAAGCTTTCTTT.

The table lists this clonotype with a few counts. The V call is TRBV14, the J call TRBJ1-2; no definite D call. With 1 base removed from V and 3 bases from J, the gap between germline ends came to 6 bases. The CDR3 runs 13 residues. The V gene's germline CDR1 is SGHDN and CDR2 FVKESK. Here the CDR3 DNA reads TGTGCCAGCAGCCAAGGGCTAGACTATGGCTACACCTTC. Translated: CASSQGLDYGYTF.

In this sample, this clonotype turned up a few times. CDR3 sequence (DNA): TGTGCCAGCAGGCCATGGCAGGGGCAAGGCGGCTACACCTTC. Translated, it gives CASRPWQGQGGYTF. J is TRBJ1-2 and V is TRBV6-6, with D perhaps TRBD1 (6 bases). V lost 6 bases and J lost 8, with 19 bases in between. The CDR3 spans 14 residues. In germline, CDR1 is MNHNY, CDR2 SVGAGI (reference sequence).

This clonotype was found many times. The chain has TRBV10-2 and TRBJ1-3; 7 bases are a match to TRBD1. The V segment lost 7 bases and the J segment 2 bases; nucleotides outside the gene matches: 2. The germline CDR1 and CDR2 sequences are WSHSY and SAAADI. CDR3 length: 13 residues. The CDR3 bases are TGCGCCAGCACTGACAGGGCTGGAAACACCATATATTTT. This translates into CASTDRAGNTIYF.

In nucleotides, the CDR3 is TGTGCCAGCAGCTTCACAACGGGAGATACGCAGTATTTT. Translated, it gives CASSFTTGDTQYF. V is TRBV7-2 and J is TRBJ2-3; no clear D. Germline values: CDR1 SGHTA, CDR2 FQGNSA. The CDR3 is made up of 13 amino acids. Trimming took 3 bases from V and 5 from J, leaving 9 bases between them.

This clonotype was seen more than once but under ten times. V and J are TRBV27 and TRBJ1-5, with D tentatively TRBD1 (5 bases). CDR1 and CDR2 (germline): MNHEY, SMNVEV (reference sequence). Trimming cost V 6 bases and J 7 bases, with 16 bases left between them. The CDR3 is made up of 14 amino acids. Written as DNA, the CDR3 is TGTGCCAGCAGCGGTTTGGGGGAGAGGCAGCCCCAGCATTTT. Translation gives CASSGLGERQPQHF.

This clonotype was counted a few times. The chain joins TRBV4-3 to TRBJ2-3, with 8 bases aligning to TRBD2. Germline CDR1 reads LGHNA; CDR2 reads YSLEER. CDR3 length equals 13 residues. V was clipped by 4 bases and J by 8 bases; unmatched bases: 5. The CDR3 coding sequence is TGCGCCAGCAGCCGGGGGACTAGTCTTACGCAGTATTTT. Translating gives CASSRGTSLTQYF.

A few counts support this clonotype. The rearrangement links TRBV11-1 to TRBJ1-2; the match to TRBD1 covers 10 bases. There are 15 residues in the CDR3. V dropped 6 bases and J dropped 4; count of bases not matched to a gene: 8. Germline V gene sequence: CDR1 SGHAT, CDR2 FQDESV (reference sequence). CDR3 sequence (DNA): TGTGCCAGCAGTCTATCCGGGACAGGGGCCTATGGCTACACCTTC. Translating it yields CASSLSGTGAYGYTF.

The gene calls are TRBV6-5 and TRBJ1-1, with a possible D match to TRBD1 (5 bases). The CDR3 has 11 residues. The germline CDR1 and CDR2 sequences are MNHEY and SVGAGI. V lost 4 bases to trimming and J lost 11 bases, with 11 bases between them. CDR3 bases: TGTGCCAGCAGTTTAAGGGGATTTGCTTTCTTT. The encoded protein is CASSLRGFAFF.

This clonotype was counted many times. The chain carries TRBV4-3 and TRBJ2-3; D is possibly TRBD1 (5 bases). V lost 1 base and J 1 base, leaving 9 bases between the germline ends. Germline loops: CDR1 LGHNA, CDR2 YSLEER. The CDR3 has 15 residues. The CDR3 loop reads CASSQVTGRTDTQYF. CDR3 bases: TGCGCCAGCAGCCAAGTTACAGGCCGCACAGATACGCAGTATTTT.